This T cell receptor beta chain was identified in a study of identical twins (TCRdb year 2016). With respect to the entire study: TCR alpha and beta repertoires from monozygotic twins, unrelated adults of various ages and cord blood were deep-sequenced to test whether fetal clonotypes persist. To rule out contamination, replicate twin experiments were performed at different times with different library preparation protocols. The paper as a whole reports these results and caveats: Because the same donors could not be followed over many years, the conclusions relied on cross-sectional statistical analysis. Invariant T cells such as MAIT and iNKT could partly confound zero-insertion analyses, although diverse VJ usage argued against such confounding for most clonotypes. Recombination models systematically underestimated out-of-frame TCR alpha sharing in monozygotic twins but agreed with sharing between unrelated individuals. Compared with coincidental sharing between unrelated individuals, an excess of low generation-probability sequences was observed among out-of-frame TCR alpha sequences shared between twins. Fewer insertions were carried by abundant cord blood beta clonotypes; a weaker similar trend was observed in young adult naive repertoires, while no such trend was observed in memory repertoires. A weaker excess of twin sharing was found in beta out-of-frame sequences because the signal-to-noise ratio was lowered by fewer shared sequences.

This clonotype was detected many times. Its cognate antigen has yet to be identified. No much larger clone is present one base from it, and per-base qualities are unavailable. Every donor was a healthy Caucasian. The twin cohort consisted of three pairs of female monozygotic twins, all aged roughly 18 to 30 years. Miltenyi CD45RO+ enrichment and human naive T-cell isolation kits were used to isolate memory (CD45RO+) and naive T cells from PBMC. Between the V and J ends, shortened by 2 bases and 4 bases respectively, the junction contains 6 bases. As encoded in the germline V gene, CDR1 is MDHEN while CDR2 is SYDVKM. The CDR3 sequence holds 13 residues, the cysteine and phenylalanine included. Only the CDR3 part of the read is kept: 39 bases, read in frame from the first base. Libraries came from 5' RACE. Sequencer: Illumina HiSeq 2000. Template switching introduced a universal primer binding site; the final cDNA contained a unique molecular identifier, enabling accurate counting of TCR cDNA molecules. First-strand cDNA for TCR alpha and beta chains was synthesized from specific primers in the conserved constant-segment region. To control for contamination, each cDNA library was double barcoded with a SMART-Mk sample barcode plus Illumina barcodes. TruSeq adapter sequences, together with Illumina sample barcodes, were added in two successive PCR steps. TCR alpha and beta cDNA libraries were sequenced on the Illumina HiSeq platform with custom primers. In the authors' own workflow: Unique molecular identifiers were extracted from raw reads with MiGEC, and CDR3 positions were determined with MiXCR. For each individual, recombination models were inferred using an EM algorithm with the repgenHMM and IGoR tools. The tcR package in R was used for shared clonotype analysis, with sharing normalized by the product of cloneset sizes. To study raw recombination free of thymic and clonal selection effects, out-of-frame nonproductive sequences were analyzed. Using fastp trimming at Q25 and MiXCR clonotype assembly, TCRdb reanalyzed the public sequencing data and kept in-frame beta chains. All rows with the same CDR3 protein become a single entry with the most common DNA and genes. In this record, the V and J calls reflect TCRdb's handling and not the investigators' own analysis. The sample includes hundreds of thousands of distinct CDR3 sequences, with 6.5% to 8.5% observed a single time. The top ten clones comprise about 1.8% of the sample.

In addition, the sample was reused for a study of yellow fever vaccine responses in identical twins. The second study also describes: According to the authors, the vaccine-induced T cell response in identical twins seemed to be partly convergent and partly specific to each individual. In identical twins, the study followed T cell clones that responded to the vaccine with precision.

The V and J genes are TRBV28 and TRBJ2-1; the D gene cannot be resolved reliably. The receptor was isolated from a woman under 30 in good health. Sequenced sample: memory (CD45RO+) T cells sorted from blood. Interpreted using the paper, the cell subset or site label stands for: CD45RO+ enriched T cells. At the DNA level, the sequence is TGTGCCAGCAGTTTAGACGGATACAATGAGCAGTTCTTC. Its protein reads: CASSLDGYNEQFF.